This T cell receptor beta chain was recorded in a study of blood T cell repertoires in COVID-19. At the level of the study: Samples came from the United States, Italy and Spain, spanning acute and convalescent COVID-19. PBMCs, B-cell-depleted T cells, or T cells were the source of the cDNA or gDNA that made up the material.

Allocation to cohorts depended on clinical history reported by the participants. This CDR3 region has 14 residues. Between the trimmed V and J ends, which lost 1 base and 1 base, there was a span of 7 bases. Germline loops: CDR1 LNHNV, CDR2 YYDKDF (reference sequence). Original processing notes: Reference gene primer amplification gave nucleated cell count estimates. Sequencing was performed with immunoSEQ multiplex PCR; in TCRdb, only in-frame clones are kept and a portion is missing. V and J calls and clone size are given by that table; D and trimming were obtained from the DNA. The repertoire holds 150,000 or so clones, around four fifths seen once, with around 3.6% in the top ten.

The chain carries TRBV15 and TRBJ1-1; unclear D gene. Sequencing used PBMCs or T cells enriched from blood (not recorded which). The TCR was taken from a woman in her 50s in a cohort exposed to, infected with or recovered from COVID-19 (not recorded which). The CDR3 DNA reads as TGTGCCACCAGCAGAGTTCCAGAGAACACTGAAGCTTTCTTT. This translates into CATSRVPENTEAFF.